This TCR beta chain originates from a study of shared clonotypes between healthy human individuals. Only in-frame clones appear in the TCRdb table, and some are missing; sequencing was by immunoSEQ multiplex PCR. The table includes about 2.3 million clones, over 85% detected once. Trimming cost V 5 bases and J 6 bases, with 14 bases left between them. CDR1 is SNHLY, CDR2 FYNNEI, per germline. This CDR3 has 14 amino acids. Sequenced input: naive CD4+ T cells from PBMCs. Subset in this sample: CD45RA+ positively selected. This chain links TRBV2 with TRBJ2-1; tentative D call: TRBD2 (6 bases). This sequence was found in a young man in good health. Some clones in this sample may be carry-over from other donors' samples. This CDR3 is CASSQSGTLNEQFF. CDR3 coding DNA: TGTGCCAGCAGTCAATCCGGGACTCTCAATGAGCAGTTCTTC.